These T cell receptor beta chains were read from a single sample in a study of shared clonotypes between healthy human individuals. Clones were sequenced by immunoSEQ multiplex PCR, and TCRdb holds only the in-frame ones, with some missing. The data contain fewer than 1.4 million clones, approximately 78% of them seen just once; the ten biggest clones take up 0.5% to 0.65%. Material: memory CD4+ T cells from PBMCs. These receptors all come from a man aged 18 to 30 in good health. Some clones in this sample may be carry-over from other donors' samples. Both conserved end residues are part of each CDR3. The D gene is left open where the match is weak. Clone size, where shown, is once, few, many, or a class for clones that have expanded.

j_call: TRBJ2-1; clone_size: NA; v_call: TRBV14; cdr3_length: 16; d_call: NA; cdr3_nt: TGTGCCAGCAGCCAGGGACTGTTAGGGTTCTACAATGAGCAGTTCTTC; cdr3_aa: CASSQGLLGFYNEQFF
j_call: TRBJ2-1; clone_size: once; v_call: TRBV27; cdr3_length: 14; d_call: TRBD2; cdr3_nt: TGTGCCAGCAGTTTATTGGGGGAGGGAGGTGAGCAGTTCTTC; cdr3_aa: CASSLLGEGGEQFF
j_call: TRBJ2-1; clone_size: many; v_call: TRBV6-4; cdr3_length: 14; d_call: TRBD1; cdr3_nt: TGTGCCAGCAGTCGACAGGGGGGAGGCAATGAGCAGTTCTTC; cdr3_aa: CASSRQGGGNEQFF
j_call: TRBJ1-2; clone_size: NA; v_call: TRBV30; cdr3_length: 12; d_call: NA; cdr3_nt: TGTGCCTGGTCTACAGGCAACTATGGCTACACCTTC; cdr3_aa: CAWSTGNYGYTF
j_call: TRBJ2-1; clone_size: NA; v_call: TRBV5-1; cdr3_length: 17; d_call: NA; cdr3_nt: TGCGCCAGCAGCTTGGCCCCGGGTGTCGGGACGTACAATGAGCAGTTCTTC; cdr3_aa: CASSLAPGVGTYNEQFF
j_call: TRBJ1-2; clone_size: NA; v_call: TRBV19; cdr3_length: 15; d_call: TRBD1; cdr3_nt: TGTGCCAGTAGTACCGGACAGGCGGCTAACTATGGCTACACCTTC; cdr3_aa: CASSTGQAANYGYTF
j_call: TRBJ1-2; clone_size: NA; v_call: TRBV6-6; cdr3_length: 16; d_call: NA; cdr3_nt: TGTGCCAGCAGTTACTCCGGGACGGTTTCTAACTATGGCTACACCTTC; cdr3_aa: CASSYSGTVSNYGYTF
j_call: TRBJ2-1; clone_size: once; v_call: TRBV11-2; cdr3_length: 15; d_call: NA; cdr3_nt: TGTGCCAGCAGCTCGCCCCCGACTAGTCGGAATGAGCAGTTCTTC; cdr3_aa: CASSSPPTSRNEQFF
j_call: TRBJ2-7; clone_size: once; v_call: TRBV10-3; cdr3_length: 13; d_call: NA; cdr3_nt: TGTGCCATCACCTGGACGTACCAGAGCGAGCAGTACTTC; cdr3_aa: CAITWTYQSEQYF
j_call: TRBJ1-1; clone_size: NA; v_call: TRBV7-3; cdr3_length: 17; d_call: TRBD1; cdr3_nt: TGTGCCAGCAGCTTAACCCCCCCCGGACAGGGAGGATCTGAAGCTTTCTTT; cdr3_aa: CASSLTPPGQGGSEAFF
j_call: TRBJ1-3; clone_size: NA; v_call: TRBV5-4; cdr3_length: 15; d_call: NA; cdr3_nt: TGTGCCAGCAGCCAGTCCAACCAGGGTCTGAGCACCATATATTTT; cdr3_aa: CASSQSNQGLSTIYF
j_call: TRBJ2-7; clone_size: NA; v_call: TRBV6-4; cdr3_length: 15; d_call: TRBD2; cdr3_nt: TGTGCCAGCAGTGAGTCTGCGGGAGGGGCGGGAGAGCAGTACTTC; cdr3_aa: CASSESAGGAGEQYF
j_call: TRBJ2-5; clone_size: NA; v_call: TRBV5-6; cdr3_length: 14; d_call: NA; cdr3_nt: TGTGCCAGCAGCTTGGCCTCGGGTCGAGGGACCCAGTACTTC; cdr3_aa: CASSLASGRGTQYF
j_call: TRBJ2-7; clone_size: NA; v_call: TRBV2; cdr3_length: 14; d_call: NA; cdr3_nt: TGTGCCAGCAGTGGGACGGCCCCTTCCTACGAGCAGTACTTC; cdr3_aa: CASSGTAPSYEQYF
j_call: TRBJ2-5; clone_size: once; v_call: TRBV4-3; cdr3_length: 14; d_call: NA; cdr3_nt: TGCGCCAGCAGCCGAAATCCGGGGCAAGAGACCCAGTACTTC; cdr3_aa: CASSRNPGQETQYF
j_call: TRBJ2-5; clone_size: few; v_call: TRBV5-4; cdr3_length: 15; d_call: NA; cdr3_nt: TGTGCCAGCAGCTTAAGACTAGGATACCAAGAGACCCAGTACTTC; cdr3_aa: CASSLRLGYQETQYF
j_call: TRBJ2-3; clone_size: few; v_call: TRBV9; cdr3_length: 15; d_call: NA; cdr3_nt: TGTGCCAGCAGCGTAAGCCTAGGCGTCACAGATACGCAGTATTTT; cdr3_aa: CASSVSLGVTDTQYF
j_call: TRBJ2-7; clone_size: NA; v_call: TRBV7-9; cdr3_length: 14; d_call: NA; cdr3_nt: TGTGCCAGCAGCCTCCTGACCGACGCCCACGAGCAGTACTTC; cdr3_aa: CASSLLTDAHEQYF
j_call: TRBJ1-4; clone_size: NA; v_call: TRBV7-9; cdr3_length: 15; d_call: NA; cdr3_nt: TGTGCCAGCAGCCCCCTGGCAGGGCCTGATGAAAAACTGTTTTTT; cdr3_aa: CASSPLAGPDEKLFF
j_call: TRBJ2-5; clone_size: NA; v_call: TRBV2; cdr3_length: 14; d_call: TRBD2; cdr3_nt: TGTGCCAGCAGGGGCAGCGGGAGAGGGGAGACCCAGTACTTC; cdr3_aa: CASRGSGRGETQYF
j_call: TRBJ2-1; clone_size: NA; v_call: TRBV23-1; cdr3_length: 14; d_call: NA; cdr3_nt: TGCGCCAGCAGTCAATGGGGAGCCTACAATGAGCAGTTCTTC; cdr3_aa: CASSQWGAYNEQFF
j_call: TRBJ1-2; clone_size: once; v_call: TRBV18; cdr3_length: 15; d_call: TRBD1; cdr3_nt: TGTGCCAGCTCACTACGATCGGACAGGCCTTATGGCTACACCTTC; cdr3_aa: CASSLRSDRPYGYTF
j_call: TRBJ1-1; clone_size: NA; v_call: TRBV7-9; cdr3_length: 15; d_call: NA; cdr3_nt: TGTGCCAGCAGCTTACCCGTTACATGGAACACTGAAGCTTTCTTT; cdr3_aa: CASSLPVTWNTEAFF
j_call: TRBJ1-2; clone_size: NA; v_call: TRBV7-2; cdr3_length: 15; d_call: NA; cdr3_nt: TGTGCCAGCAGCGCATACCCGGGACAAACCTATGGCTACACCTTC; cdr3_aa: CASSAYPGQTYGYTF
j_call: TRBJ1-5; clone_size: NA; v_call: TRBV5-5; cdr3_length: 15; d_call: NA; cdr3_nt: TGTGCCAGCAGCTTTGGGGCGATTAGCAATCAGCCCCAGCATTTT; cdr3_aa: CASSFGAISNQPQHF
j_call: TRBJ1-4; clone_size: NA; v_call: TRBV27; cdr3_length: 19; d_call: NA; cdr3_nt: TGTGCCAGCAGTTTATCTCCTCCAGGATTACTTGCAACTAATGAAAAACTGTTTTTT; cdr3_aa: CASSLSPPGLLATNEKLFF
j_call: TRBJ2-5; clone_size: NA; v_call: TRBV7-7; cdr3_length: 13; d_call: TRBD1; cdr3_nt: TGTGCCAGCAGCCCGGGACAGGCAGAGACCCAGTACTTC; cdr3_aa: CASSPGQAETQYF
j_call: TRBJ2-7; clone_size: NA; v_call: TRBV5-1; cdr3_length: 14; d_call: NA; cdr3_nt: TGCGCCAGCAGCTTGGCCCCGGGCAGCTACGAGCAGTACTTC; cdr3_aa: CASSLAPGSYEQYF
j_call: TRBJ2-2; clone_size: NA; v_call: TRBV18; cdr3_length: 14; d_call: NA; cdr3_nt: TGTGCCAGCTCAAGACAGGTGAACACCGGGGAGCTGTTTTTT; cdr3_aa: CASSRQVNTGELFF
j_call: TRBJ1-1; clone_size: NA; v_call: TRBV7-9; cdr3_length: 12; d_call: NA; cdr3_nt: TGTGCCAGCAGCACAAGGGCGGTCGAAGCTTTCTTT; cdr3_aa: CASSTRAVEAFF
j_call: TRBJ2-1; clone_size: NA; v_call: TRBV5-1; cdr3_length: 15; d_call: NA; cdr3_nt: TGCGCCAGCAGCCAGGGGGGAGGATCCTACAATGAGCAGTTCTTC; cdr3_aa: CASSQGGGSYNEQFF
j_call: TRBJ1-2; clone_size: NA; v_call: TRBV7-2; cdr3_length: 14; d_call: NA; cdr3_nt: TGTGCCAGCAGCTTATCCGGGCAGGGCTATGGCTACACCTTC; cdr3_aa: CASSLSGQGYGYTF
j_call: TRBJ2-2; clone_size: NA; v_call: TRBV28; cdr3_length: 15; d_call: NA; cdr3_nt: TGTGCCAGCTCCGAGACGGACAAGAACACCGGGGAGCTGTTTTTT; cdr3_aa: CASSETDKNTGELFF
j_call: TRBJ2-2; clone_size: NA; v_call: TRBV13; cdr3_length: 17; d_call: NA; cdr3_nt: TGTGCCAGCAGCTCCCGAATGGGGGACAAAAACACCGGGGAGCTGTTTTTT; cdr3_aa: CASSSRMGDKNTGELFF
j_call: TRBJ2-1; clone_size: NA; v_call: TRBV5-1; cdr3_length: 18; d_call: NA; cdr3_nt: TGCGCCAGCAGCTTGTTGGGCAGGGGTCCCTCGGGCTACAATGAGCAGTTCTTC; cdr3_aa: CASSLLGRGPSGYNEQFF
j_call: TRBJ2-7; clone_size: NA; v_call: TRBV9; cdr3_length: 14; d_call: NA; cdr3_nt: TGTGCCAGCAGCGTAGAGCCGCTATCCTACGAGCAGTACTTC; cdr3_aa: CASSVEPLSYEQYF
j_call: TRBJ2-7; clone_size: NA; v_call: TRBV5-1; cdr3_length: 15; d_call: TRBD1; cdr3_nt: TGCGCCAGCAGCTTGGGGACAGGGGAAGACTACGAGCAGTACTTC; cdr3_aa: CASSLGTGEDYEQYF
j_call: TRBJ2-1; clone_size: few; v_call: TRBV18; cdr3_length: 12; d_call: TRBD1; cdr3_nt: TGTGCCAGCTCCGACTGGGACAGCGCGCAGTTCTTC; cdr3_aa: CASSDWDSAQFF
j_call: TRBJ2-1; clone_size: NA; v_call: TRBV5-1; cdr3_length: 15; d_call: NA; cdr3_nt: TGCGCCAGCAGCCCTACGGTAGCGGCGTCGAATGAGCAGTTCTTC; cdr3_aa: CASSPTVAASNEQFF
j_call: TRBJ2-1; clone_size: NA; v_call: TRBV27; cdr3_length: 15; d_call: TRBD2; cdr3_nt: TGTGCCAGCAGTTTAGGACTAGCGGGTAACAATGAGCAGTTCTTC; cdr3_aa: CASSLGLAGNNEQFF
j_call: TRBJ2-5; clone_size: NA; v_call: TRBV5-4; cdr3_length: 15; d_call: NA; cdr3_nt: TGTGCCAGCAGCGCAAGCCATTCCCAAGGGGAGACCCAGTACTTC; cdr3_aa: CASSASHSQGETQYF
j_call: TRBJ1-5; clone_size: NA; v_call: TRBV7-2; cdr3_length: 15; d_call: NA; cdr3_nt: TGTGCCAGCAGCTTAGTGTCAGGACAAAGGCAGCCCCAGCATTTT; cdr3_aa: CASSLVSGQRQPQHF